This TCR beta chain was identified during a study of blood T cell repertoires in COVID-19 (TCRdb year 2020). For the wider study: Collaborator samples came from the United States, Italy and Spain and covered acute and convalescent phases of COVID-19. The prospective study material was composed of cDNA or gDNA derived from T cells, B-cell-depleted T cells, or PBMCs. Deeply sampled blood TCRbeta repertoires from subjects exposed to, actively infected with, or recovered from COVID-19 were included in the dataset. The repertoires were made available in a free public database intended to serve as a resource for research on the immune response to SARS-CoV-2. Samples were obtained from the ongoing ImmuneRACE study (first 160 participants) and from 1,254 subjects provided by 6 global collaborators. Nearly every sample came with metadata listing a de-identified subject ID, COVID-19 status, age in years and sex. Where available, HLA class I and class II types were taken from metadata supplied by the sample provider and were not determined by assay-based typing.

The immunoSEQ Assay, a bias-controlled multiplex PCR, was used to amplify TCRbeta CDR3 regions from genomic DNA. Under the source paper's analysis protocol: Within the assay, amplification of reference gene primers was used to estimate how many nucleated cells each sample contained. Sequence reads were collapsed and filtered to measure the absolute abundance of every unique TCRbeta CDR3 rearrangement. Productive Simpson clonality was computed per sample as the square root of Simpson's diversity index over productive rearrangements. TCRdb limited this immuneACCESS table to in-frame rearrangements with V and J called. A share of clones is missing; checked studies link under half to unresolved V genes, and the rest is unexplained. The V and J calls and the clone size are those of that table, but D and trimming were determined from the DNA. The sample records 90,000 or so clones, 75% to 90% of which are singletons. The top ten clonotypes cover roughly an eighth of the sample.

Comment on this clone: This receptor's antigen is unknown. Qualities for individual bases were not recorded, and no much larger clone is one base off.

The full study reports these points: Clinical and demographic metadata were provided uncurated, with the amount varying by source and participant.

From cysteine to phenylalanine, the CDR3 is 13 amino acids long. Of all the DNA, just the CDR3 is kept, 39 bases in frame from base 1. After removal of 11 bases from V and 3 bases from J, the junction retains 9 bases not matched to a gene. CDR1 is given as MDHEN and CDR2 as SYDVKM, both from the germline V gene. Each collaborating institution followed its own protocols to collect whole blood in K2EDTA tubes. For TCRbeta analysis, collaborators shipped samples as frozen whole blood, isolated PBMCs, or DNA extracted from either of those sample types. This sequence was found in a human donor in a cohort sampled during active COVID-19. Recombination linked TRBV28 to TRBJ2-5; TRBD1 aligns with 7 central bases. Sequencing was done on a sample of peripheral blood. The CDR3 reads CAGGSRGKETQYF. At the DNA level, the sequence is TGTGCCGGTGGGTCCAGGGGGAAAGAGACCCAGTACTTC.